These T cell receptor beta chains were read from a single sample in a study of regulatory T cells. The data were produced by immunoSEQ multiplex PCR, yet TCRdb's version contains in-frame clones alone and is incomplete. The table includes 30,000 to 40,000 clones, around nine tenths detected once. Source material: conventional CD4+ T cells sorted from blood. The receptors were gathered from a person aged 18 to 30 with CD3G deficiency. Each CDR3 is given with its conserved first and last residue. Each record gives: V gene, J gene, D gene, clone size, CDR3 protein, CDR3 DNA. D genes are given only for firm matches. Clone size is shown for a subset of rows, as once, few, many or a class of expanded clone.

>TRBV7-9|TRBJ2-1|TRBD2|.
CASSRPRSSGSAHEQFF
TGTGCCAGCAGCCGCCCTCGCTCTAGCGGGTCCGCCCATGAGCAGTTCTTC
>TRBV6-5|TRBJ1-1|.|.
CASSQRDGEAFF
TGTGCCAGCAGTCAACGGGACGGTGAAGCTTTCTTT
>TRBV5-1|TRBJ1-1|.|.
CASSLEGRGTEAFF
TGCGCCAGCAGCTTGGAGGGCCGGGGCACTGAAGCTTTCTTT
>TRBV6-6|TRBJ1-2|TRBD1|.
CASSVPGGAGGYTF
TGTGCCAGCAGTGTCCCAGGGGGCGCAGGAGGCTACACCTTC
>TRBV7-9|TRBJ2-6|.|.
CASSRRSGSSGANVLTF
TGTGCCAGCAGCCGAAGATCAGGGTCCTCTGGGGCCAACGTCCTGACTTTC
>TRBV6-1|TRBJ2-3|.|.
CASNDPSTDTQYF
TGTGCCAGCAACGACCCGAGCACAGATACGCAGTATTTT
>TRBV6-1|TRBJ2-7|.|.
CASRGVSRSYEQYF
TGTGCCAGCAGAGGCGTATCCAGGAGCTACGAGCAGTACTTC
>TRBV5-1|TRBJ1-2|TRBD1|once
CASSSGTGNYGYTF
TGCGCCAGCAGCTCCGGGACAGGGAACTATGGCTACACCTTC
>TRBV7-2|TRBJ2-7|TRBD1|.
CASSLETGGYEQYF
TGTGCCAGCAGCTTAGAAACAGGGGGCTACGAGCAGTACTTC
>TRBV6-1|TRBJ2-4|.|.
CASSEWGNIQYF
TGTGCCAGCAGTGAATGGGGAAACATTCAGTACTTC
>TRBV10-2|TRBJ1-1|TRBD1|.
CASREGQRLGPAFF
TGCGCCAGCAGGGAGGGACAGCGATTGGGCCCAGCTTTCTTT
>TRBV6-1|TRBJ1-2|.|few
CASSDLSTALRFYGYTF
TGTGCCAGCAGTGACTTATCGACAGCCTTAAGATTCTATGGCTACACCTTC
>TRBV6-6|TRBJ2-7|.|.
CASSSSDQSYEQYF
TGTGCCAGCAGTAGCAGCGACCAGTCCTACGAGCAGTACTTC
>TRBV28|TRBJ1-4|.|.
CASSRVGATNEKLFF
TGTGCCAGCAGTCGGGTCGGGGCGACTAATGAAAAACTGTTTTTT
>TRBV6-1|TRBJ2-6|.|.
CASSEGGLGANVLTF
TGTGCCAGCAGTGAAGGAGGGCTCGGGGCCAACGTCCTGACTTTC
>TRBV18|TRBJ2-7|TRBD1|.
CASSPGTDYEQYF
TGTGCCAGCTCACCAGGGACAGACTACGAGCAGTACTTC
>TRBV5-1|TRBJ2-5|.|.
CASSSGTPQETQYF
TGCGCCAGCAGCTCCGGGACACCCCAGGAGACCCAGTACTTC
>TRBV6-5|TRBJ1-2|.|.
CASSYLERRSGNGYTF
TGTGCCAGCAGTTACCTCGAAAGGAGGTCAGGGAATGGCTACACCTTC
>TRBV10-3|TRBJ1-2|.|.
CAISESKGRGYGYTF
TGTGCCATCAGTGAGTCGAAGGGGCGCGGCTATGGCTACACCTTC
>TRBV10-3|TRBJ1-1|TRBD1|.
CATGDQGARVGTEAFF
TGTGCCACGGGGGACCAGGGGGCGCGAGTGGGCACTGAAGCTTTCTTT
>TRBV10-3|TRBJ2-1|TRBD2|once
CAISQTSGIAEQFF
TGTGCCATCAGCCAGACTAGCGGGATTGCGGAGCAGTTCTTC
>TRBV28|TRBJ2-1|.|.
CASSSTGTANEQFF
TGTGCCAGCAGTTCTACCGGGACCGCCAATGAGCAGTTCTTC
>TRBV5-1|TRBJ1-2|.|once
CASSLDSGSYGYTF
TGCGCCAGCAGCTTGGATTCCGGTTCCTATGGCTACACCTTC
>TRBV19|TRBJ2-3|.|.
CASSLMRGHTQYF
TGTGCCAGTAGCTTAATGCGGGGGCATACGCAGTATTTT
>TRBV6-5|TRBJ2-4|.|.
CASSYWDPVAKNIQYF
TGTGCCAGCAGTTACTGGGACCCGGTAGCCAAAAACATTCAGTACTTC
>TRBV15|TRBJ2-2|.|once
CATSRGSSPRSLTGELFF
TGTGCCACCAGCAGAGGATCTTCACCGCGGTCGCTCACCGGGGAGCTGTTTTTT
>TRBV6-1|TRBJ2-7|TRBD2|few
CASRRGSPYEQYF
TGTGCCAGCAGGCGGGGGAGCCCCTACGAGCAGTACTTC
>TRBV6-1|TRBJ2-7|TRBD1|.
CASSVPPGQGNEQYF
TGTGCCAGCAGTGTTCCTCCGGGACAGGGAAACGAGCAGTACTTC
>TRBV28|TRBJ1-2|TRBD1|.
CASSLFGTGGYTF
TGTGCCAGCAGTTTATTTGGGACAGGGGGCTACACCTTC
>TRBV30|TRBJ2-2|TRBD2|few
CAWRVWGGTGELFF
TGTGCCTGGAGGGTCTGGGGGGGCACCGGGGAGCTGTTTTTT
>TRBV16|TRBJ1-1|.|once
CASSQSGSEAFF
TGTGCCAGCAGCCAATCTGGGTCTGAAGCTTTCTTT
>TRBV21-1|TRBJ2-3|.|.
CASSKGGTSTDTQYF
TGTGCCAGCAGCAAAGGGGGAACTAGCACAGATACGCAGTATTTT
>TRBV6-1|TRBJ2-2|.|.
CASSASGQLFF
TGTGCCAGCAGCGCAAGTGGGCAGCTGTTTTTT
>TRBV28|TRBJ2-6|.|.
CASSRKLSGANVLTF
TGTGCCAGCAGTCGTAAGCTATCTGGGGCCAACGTCCTGACTTTC
>TRBV28|TRBJ2-2|.|.
CASSFPGDANTGELFF
TGTGCCAGCAGTTTTCCGGGGGACGCGAACACCGGGGAGCTGTTTTTT
>TRBV6-6|TRBJ1-1|.|.
CASSYDNAEAFF
TGTGCCAGCAGTTACGACAACGCTGAAGCTTTCTTT
>TRBV7-3|TRBJ2-3|.|.
CASSFSGLSTDTQYF
TGTGCCAGCAGCTTCTCGGGACTTTCCACAGATACGCAGTATTTT
>TRBV6-1|TRBJ2-4|TRBD2|.
CASSEGVLAGAQLAKNIQYF
TGTGCCAGCAGCGAAGGAGTACTAGCGGGGGCCCAACTAGCCAAAAACATTCAGTACTTC
>TRBV7-9|TRBJ1-2|.|.
CASSTWDKANYGYTF
TGTGCCAGCAGCACCTGGGACAAAGCTAACTATGGCTACACCTTC
>TRBV6-1|TRBJ2-7|TRBD2|.
CASSHSSGTYEQYF
TGTGCCAGCAGTCATTCTAGCGGGACCTACGAGCAGTACTTC
>TRBV5-1|TRBJ1-2|TRBD1|.
CASRDSHYGYTF
TGCGCCAGTCGGGACAGCCACTATGGCTACACCTTC
>TRBV10-3|TRBJ2-2|.|.
CATQTTPNTGELFF
TGTGCCACCCAGACCACACCGAACACCGGGGAGCTGTTTTTT
>TRBV30|TRBJ2-5|.|few
CAWSVRKTQYF
TGTGCCTGGAGTGTACGAAAGACCCAGTACTTC
>TRBV5-1|TRBJ2-5|.|.
CASSRETKETQYF
TGCGCCAGCAGCCGGGAGACGAAAGAGACCCAGTACTTC
>TRBV10-1|TRBJ1-6|TRBD1|.
CASGSTGSRLNSPLHF
TGCGCCAGCGGATCGACAGGGTCCCGCCTTAATTCACCCCTCCACTTT
>TRBV6-6|TRBJ1-2|TRBD1|.
CASSTRGPAYGYTF
TGTGCCAGCAGTACCAGGGGGCCAGCCTATGGCTACACCTTC